These 27 T cell receptor beta chains came from one sample sequenced in a study of shared clonotypes between healthy human individuals. Profiled with immunoSEQ multiplex PCR; TCRdb holds only in-frame clones, not every one. The sample lists roughly 2.5 million clones; about 92% were seen once. Sequencing input: naive CD4+ T cells sorted from blood. Documented subset: CD45RA+ positively selected. These receptors were taken from a man between 18 and 29 years old in good health.

The chain has TRBV10-1 and TRBJ1-1; TRBD1 matches at 7 bases. Trimming at V came to 4 bases and at J to 5 bases, leaving 7 bases not matched to a gene. Germline V CDR1 and CDR2: WNHNN, SYGVQD (reference sequence). The CDR3 totals 14 residues. In DNA, the CDR3 is TGCGCCAGCAGTGCACGGACAGGCGATACTGAAGCTTTCTTT. Protein sequence: CASSARTGDTEAFF.

The rearrangement joins TRBV6-6 to TRBJ2-7; D gene unclear. CDR1 and CDR2 (germline): MNHNY, SVGAGI (reference sequence). V shed 7 bases and J shed 7 bases, with 20 bases lying between them. The CDR3 is made up of 14 amino acids. CDR3: CASNLDADPREQYF. The CDR3 DNA sequence: TGTGCCAGCAACCTGGACGCGGATCCTCGGGAGCAGTACTTC.

The chain joins TRBV2 to TRBJ2-7; D possibly corresponds to TRBD1 (5 bases). Per the germline V gene, CDR1 is SNHLY and CDR2 is FYNNEI. Trimming took 10 bases from V and 3 from J, leaving 16 bases between them. The CDR3 is made up of 13 amino acids. In DNA form, the CDR3 reads TGTGCCACCAGACAGACGGTGGTCTACGAGCAGTACTTC. Its translation is CATRQTVVYEQYF.

The V call is TRBV7-9, the J call TRBJ2-1; 8 bases line up with TRBD2. The CDR3 is 16 amino acids. V gave up 2 bases and J gave up 0 bases; unmatched junction bases: 3. The germline V gene encodes CDR1 SEHNR and CDR2 FQNEAQ (reference sequence). The DNA of the CDR3 is TGTGCCAGCAGCTTACGGGGGGGAAGCTCCTACAATGAGCAGTTCTTC. It codes for CASSLRGGSSYNEQFF.

This clone was seen only once. The V gene is TRBV6-1, the J gene TRBJ2-7; D gene uncertain. V lost 1 base and J lost 4, with 11 bases in between. The germline gives CDR1 MNHNS, CDR2 SASEGT. The CDR3 is 14 amino acids. CDR3 sequence (DNA): TGTGCCAGCAGTGAAGTGAGAGTTCAATACGAGCAGTACTTC. It is translated as CASSEVRVQYEQYF.

V and J are TRBV4-2 and TRBJ2-1; D uncertain. Germline assignment: CDR1 LGHNA and CDR2 YNFKEQ. The CDR3 spans 17 residues. Trimming left V 0 bases short and J 0 bases short, with 12 bases between. Here the CDR3 reads CASSQEALLSSYNEQFF. The CDR3 region has the DNA TGTGCCAGCAGCCAAGAAGCCTTGCTGAGCTCCTACAATGAGCAGTTCTTC.

In regard to this clone: Other DNA sequences in the sample encode the same CDR3. This rearrangement joins TRBV18 to TRBJ2-7; a possible D gene is TRBD1 (5 bases). The V end was cut by 3 bases, the J end by 4 bases, with 7 bases between. This CDR3 is 12 amino acids long. The germline V gene has CDR1 KGHSH and CDR2 LQKENI. The CDR3 here is CASSPGQYEQYF. The CDR3 DNA sequence: TGTGCCAGCTCACCGGGGCAGTACGAGCAGTACTTC.

This chain uses TRBV11-3 with TRBJ2-3; 8 nucleotides agree with TRBD1. CDR3 length equals 15 residues. Germline CDR1 SGHNT, CDR2 YENEEA. Trimming at V came to 4 bases and at J to 0 bases, leaving 3 bases not matched to a gene. CDR3 loop: CASSSGQGSTDTQYF. The DNA of the CDR3 is TGTGCCAGCAGCTCAGGACAGGGTAGCACAGATACGCAGTATTTT.

The sample holds one count of this clone. The chain employs TRBV6-6 and TRBJ2-5, with 9 nucleotides matching TRBD2. The trim removed 8 bases at V and 5 bases at J, leaving 12 bases unmatched. Germline CDR1 reads MNHNY; CDR2 reads SVGAGI (reference sequence). The length of the CDR3 is 15 residues. This CDR3 reads CASRSSGGKGETQYF. CDR3 DNA sequence: TGTGCCAGCCGGAGTAGCGGGGGCAAGGGCGAGACCCAGTACTTC.

In nucleotides, the CDR3 is TGCGCCAGCAGTGAGTCCGGACAGGGACTCGAGCAGTACTTC. Protein product: CASSESGQGLEQYF. The J gene is TRBJ2-7, the V gene TRBV10-1, with 8 bases fitting TRBD1. After removal of 0 bases from V and 6 bases from J, the junction contained 4 bases not matched to a gene. There are 14 residues in the CDR3. Germline V gives CDR1 WNHNN, CDR2 SYGVQD (reference sequence).

The J gene is TRBJ2-5, the V gene TRBV6-1; 13 bases agree with TRBD2. The CDR3 contains 14 residues. Germline V gives CDR1 MNHNS, CDR2 SASEGT. After removal of 5 bases from V and 5 bases from J, the junction contained 2 bases not matched to a gene. The DNA for the CDR3 is TGTGCCAGCAGTCAGACTAGCGGGAGGGAGACCCAGTACTTC. Its protein product is CASSQTSGRETQYF.

The rearrangement uses TRBV7-3 and TRBJ1-6, with D perhaps matching TRBD1 (6 bases). This CDR3 is built from 13 residues. CDR1 is SGHTA and CDR2 is FQGTGA in the germline V gene. V dropped 5 bases and J dropped 10 bases, with 12 bases sitting between them. This chain's CDR3 is CASSQGLGSPLHF. As DNA, the CDR3 is TGTGCCAGCAGCCAGGGGCTAGGGTCACCCCTCCACTTT.

The rearrangement uses TRBV5-1 and TRBJ2-3, with a possible D match to TRBD2 (6 bases). The ends were cut back, 0 bases at V and 5 bases at J, with 10 bases in the middle. This CDR3 contains 14 residues. Germline loops: CDR1 SGHRS, CDR2 YFSETQ. The DNA of the CDR3 is TGCGCCAGCAGCTTGGAGCGGGTTGTAGATACGCAGTATTTT. It specifies CASSLERVVDTQYF.

The chain couples TRBV9 to TRBJ2-6, with TRBD1 matching 11 bases. The J segment lost 2 bases and the V segment lost 4 bases, leaving 8 bases of the junction unmatched. Per germline, CDR1 SGDLS and CDR2 YYNGEE. The CDR3 consists of 18 residues. The CDR3 region is CASSPPWTGGTGANVLTF. The CDR3 bases are TGTGCCAGCAGCCCCCCTTGGACAGGGGGCACTGGGGCCAACGTCCTGACTTTC.

As regards this clone: This sample includes further DNA sequences coding for the same CDR3. This chain joins TRBV19 and TRBJ2-7; TRBD1 aligns across 10 bases. J was trimmed by 1 base and V by 6 bases; bases with no gene match: 3. CDR3 size: 14 residues. CDR1 and CDR2 from the germline V gene are LNHDA and SQIVND (reference sequence). CDR3 loop: CASRVGQGSYEQYF. Written as DNA, the CDR3 is TGTGCCAGTAGAGTGGGACAGGGGTCCTACGAGCAGTACTTC. Supplemented by reference TRBV19 and TRBJ2-7, the full variable domain reads DGGITQSPKYLFRKEGQNVTLSCEQNLNHDAMYWYRQDPGQGLRLIYYSQIVNDFQKGDIAEGYSVSREKKESFPLTVTSAQKNPTAFYLCASRVGQGSYEQYFGPGTRLTVT.

This clone was observed once. V and J are TRBV25-1 and TRBJ2-2; D gene ambiguous. The CDR3 is 13 amino acids. The germline gives CDR1 MGHDK, CDR2 SYGVNS. Trimming took off 1 base at V and 6 bases at J, with 6 bases between the two ends. As DNA, the CDR3 is TGTGCCAGCAGTGAATTATTGGCCGGGGAGCTGTTTTTT. Its translation is CASSELLAGELFF.

The chain has TRBV7-2 and TRBJ2-5; D is unclear. Germline V CDR1 and CDR2: SGHTA, FQGNSA. The V end was cut by 5 bases, the J end by 2 bases, with 12 bases between. The length of the CDR3 is 14 residues. The CDR3 sequence is CASSQRWGQETQYF. CDR3 coding DNA: TGTGCCAGCAGCCAGAGGTGGGGTCAAGAGACCCAGTACTTC.

V usage is TRBV30 and J usage is TRBJ1-1; possible D gene TRBD1, 6 bases. This CDR3 is built from 19 residues. Deletions cut 0 bases from V and 2 bases from J, with 25 bases between. Germline V gene lookup returns CDR1 GTSNPN and CDR2 SVGIG (reference sequence). The CDR3 here is CAWSVLNLDRFTFNTEAFF. The CDR3 nucleotides read TGTGCCTGGAGTGTTTTAAATCTGGACAGATTTACCTTCAACACTGAAGCTTTCTTT.

CDR3 DNA: TGTGCCAGCAGTGCAGGGAATAATTCACCCCTCCACTTT. Translating gives CASSAGNNSPLHF. This chain uses TRBV28 with TRBJ1-6; D is perhaps TRBD1 (5 bases). Trimming left V 5 bases short and J 5 bases short, with 7 bases between. Germline V gene lookup returns CDR1 MDHEN and CDR2 SYDVKM. The CDR3 covers 13 residues.

V gene TRBV5-1 combines with J gene TRBJ2-1; TRBD2 aligns across 10 bases. Germline loops: CDR1 SGHRS, CDR2 YFSETQ. The CDR3 covers 17 residues. Losses at the gene ends were 4 bases for V and 1 base for J; bases not matched to a gene: 8. CDR3 bases: TGCGCCAGCAGCCCCCCGACTAGCGGGTGGTCCTACAATGAGCAGTTCTTC. The encoded protein is CASSPPTSGWSYNEQFF. The whole variable domain, filled in from reference TRBV5-1 and TRBJ2-1, reads KAGVTQTPRYLIKTRGQQVTLSCSPISGHRSVSWYQQTPGQGLQFLFEYFSETQRNKGNFPGRFSGRQFSNSRSEMNVSTLELGDSALYLCASSPPTSGWSYNEQFFGPGTRLTVL.

The V call is TRBV5-6, the J call TRBJ2-7; the match to TRBD1 covers 8 bases. The CDR3 sequence is 14 residues long. The V and J ends lost 2 bases and 3 bases, in that order; junction bases with no gene match: 4. The V gene's germline CDR1 is SGHDT and CDR2 YYEEEE. The CDR3 DNA reads as TGTGCCAGCAGCTTCGACAGGGGAAACTACGAGCAGTACTTC. Translation: CASSFDRGNYEQYF.

Remarks on this clone: Other DNA sequences in this sample translate to the same CDR3. This chain joins TRBV2 and TRBJ2-7; TRBD2 might be the D (5 bases). The germline CDR1 and CDR2 sequences are SNHLY and FYNNEI. CDR3 length: 12 residues. Deletions cut 2 bases from V and 4 bases from J, with 6 bases between. CDR3 in DNA: TGTGCCAGCAGTGAACTAGCTTACGAGCAGTACTTC. Translation: CASSELAYEQYF. The whole variable domain, filled in from reference TRBV2 and TRBJ2-7, reads EPEVTQTPSHQVTQMGQEVILRCVPISNHLYFYWYRQILGQKVEFLVSFYNNEISEKSEIFDDQFSVERPDGSNFTLKIRSTKLEDSAMYFCASSELAYEQYFGPGTRLTVT.

As regards this clone: The same CDR3 arises from other DNA sequences in this sample as well. The chain recombines TRBV28 with TRBJ1-1, with a tentative D call TRBD1 (5 bases). Looked up from germline, CDR1 is MDHEN and CDR2 is SYDVKM. The CDR3 loop spans 13 amino acids. V lost 2 bases to trimming and J lost 5 bases, with 9 bases between them. The CDR3 sequence is CASSLLGGTEAFF. CDR3 in DNA: TGTGCCAGCAGTTTACTCGGGGGGACTGAAGCTTTCTTT.

The chain links TRBV5-4 to TRBJ2-3, with 8 bases identical to TRBD2. The CDR3 loop spans 18 amino acids. Germline V gene lookup returns CDR1 SGHNT and CDR2 YYREEE (reference sequence). With V trimmed by 1 base and J by 6 bases, 16 bases remained unmatched. DNA for the CDR3: TGTGCCAGCAGCTTGATCAGCGGGAGTGTATTGAGGAGGGATACGCAGTATTTT. It codes for CASSLISGSVLRRDTQYF.

This clone has a single count. V is TRBV6-5 and J is TRBJ2-3, with D possibly being TRBD1 (5 bases). The V gene's germline CDR1 is MNHEY and CDR2 SVGAGI. V lost 0 bases to trimming and J lost 2 bases, with 9 bases between them. This CDR3 comprises 15 residues. CDR3 in amino acids: CASSYSAGLTDTQYF. The CDR3 DNA sequence: TGTGCCAGCAGTTACTCGGCAGGGCTCACAGATACGCAGTATTTT.

This clone was detected only once. The V call is TRBV5-1, the J call TRBJ2-2; TRBD2 aligns across 14 bases. CDR3 length: 19 residues. Per germline, CDR1 SGHRS and CDR2 YFSETQ. V shed 4 bases and J 1 base; nucleotides not matched to a gene: 9. The CDR3 DNA follows: TGCGCCAGCAGCCGTGGGACTAGCGGGGGAATAAGGAACACCGGGGAGCTGTTTTTT. Protein sequence: CASSRGTSGGIRNTGELFF.

The chain recombines TRBV10-1 with TRBJ2-3; possible D gene TRBD1, 5 bases. This CDR3 has 11 residues. Germline CDR1 and CDR2: WNHNN and SYGVQD (reference sequence). Deletions cut 3 bases from V and 12 bases from J, with 10 bases between. Here the CDR3 reads CASSDGAAQYF. Here the CDR3 DNA reads TGCGCCAGCAGTGATGGGGCAGCCCAGTATTTT.